The 9 T cell receptor beta chains given below trace back to one sample, sequenced in a study of T cell clonality in common variable immunodeficiency. Method: immunoSEQ multiplex PCR; TCRdb's copy keeps in-frame clones and lacks some. The sample yields approximately 81,000 clones, without any singletons. The specimen was peripheral blood mononuclear cells. Source of these receptors: a person aged 18 to 70 in good health.

This clone has ten or more counts. The read ends 3 residues early relative to the CDR3; the germline J gene fills the gap. The chain combines TRBV28 with TRBJ2-1; 12 nucleotides agree with TRBD2. CDR3 length: 18 residues. Germline-derived CDR1 and CDR2 are MDHEN and SYDVKM. V shed 1 base, J shed 5 bases, and the junction held 9 bases outside the gene matches. The DNA read from the CDR3 is TGTGCCAGCAGTTTATTGACTAGCGGGAGTATTTTTAACAATGAG. Protein: CASSLLTSGSIFNNE. In full, the CDR3 reads CASSLLTSGSIFNNEQFF. Using reference TRBV28 and TRBJ2-1 for the parts outside the CDR3, the full variable domain is DVKVTQSSRYLVKRTGEKVFLECVQDMDHENMFWYRQDPGLGLRLIYFSYDVKMKEKGDIPEGYSVSREKKERFSLILESASTNQTSMYLCASSLLTSGSIFNNEQFFGPGTRLTVL.

The sample holds many counts of this clone. The read ends 3 residues shy of where the CDR3 ends; the end is completed using the germline J gene. This rearrangement joins TRBV5-4 to TRBJ2-7, with D possibly being TRBD2 (6 bases). This CDR3 spans 14 amino acids. From germline, CDR1 is SGHNT and CDR2 YYREEE (reference sequence). Trimming took 0 bases from V and 0 from J, leaving 7 bases between them. CDR3 amino acids: CASSLGGNSYEQYF. Incomplete CDR3 DNA: TGTGCCAGCAGCTTGGGCGGGAACTCCTACGAG.

This clone has a count of ten or more. The missing CDR3 end, 3 residues past where the read stops, is filled in from the germline J gene. The V call is TRBV28, the J call TRBJ2-1; 11 nucleotides match TRBD2. The CDR3 totals 15 residues. Germline CDR1 reads MDHEN; CDR2 reads SYDVKM. V trimming: 8 bases; J trimming: 6 bases; junction bases outside the gene matches: 9. The CDR3 reads CASGGGLAVRNEQFF. CDR3 DNA (partial): TGTGCCAGCGGAGGGGGACTAGCGGTCCGCAATGAG.

Many counts were recorded for this clone. The sequenced fragment ends 3 residues before the CDR3 boundary, so the rest is inferred from the germline J gene. V usage is TRBV3-1 (or the pseudogene TRBV3-2) and J usage is TRBJ2-7; D is unresolved. This CDR3 has 14 amino acids. V was cut by 1 base and J by 6 bases, with 13 bases left in between. Germline V lookup: CDR1 LGHDT, CDR2 YNNKEL (reference sequence). CDR3 residues: CASSQAPYGFEQYF. CDR3 DNA, as far as it was read: TGTGCCAGCAGCCAAGCTCCCTACGGGTTCGAG.

Comment on this clone: The read gets to within 3 residues of the CDR3 end, and the germline J gene fills in the rest. The gene calls are TRBV5-4 and TRBJ2-7; TRBD2 agrees at 8 bases. From germline, CDR1 is SGHNT and CDR2 YYREEE (reference sequence). V lost 7 bases, J lost 4 bases, and 16 bases stayed unmatched. The CDR3 extends over 16 amino acids. Partial CDR3 DNA: TGTGCCAGCGTCGAGGGGAAACTTAGACTAGCGTACGAG. Residues: CASVEGKLRLAYE. The entire CDR3 protein reads CASVEGKLRLAYEQYF.

This clone showed up many times. The read ends 3 residues early relative to the CDR3; the germline J gene fills the gap. The rearrangement links TRBV10-2 to TRBJ2-3; no clear D gene. Germline-derived CDR1 and CDR2 are WSHSY and SAAADI. V was trimmed by 10 bases and J by 1 base, leaving 9 bases between them. The CDR3 spans 12 residues. CDR3 bases read: TGCGCCAACCAGAGCGGCACAGATACG. Amino acid sequence: CANQSGTDT. In full, the CDR3 is CANQSGTDTQYF.

This clone was detected many times. The read falls 3 residues short of the CDR3 end, and the missing part is taken from the germline J gene. This rearrangement joins TRBV10-3 to TRBJ1-1; TRBD1 matches 7 bases. The germline gives CDR1 ENHRY, CDR2 SYGVKD. V was clipped by 5 bases and J by 1 base; unmatched bases: 4. This CDR3 region has 14 residues. The part of the CDR3 DNA that was read is TGTGCCATCAGTCAGGGACAGCAGAACACTGAA. This sequence encodes CAISQGQQNTE. The whole CDR3 protein reads CAISQGQQNTEAFF.

At least ten counts were recorded for this clone. The CDR3 goes on 3 residues after the read ends, and that part is filled in from the germline J gene. This chain connects TRBV28 to TRBJ2-1, with 7 bases that match TRBD2. Germline-derived CDR1 and CDR2 are MDHEN and SYDVKM. The CDR3 extends over 14 amino acids. V dropped 5 bases and J dropped 6; count of bases not matched to a gene: 7. The CDR3 spells CASSPSGSRNEQFF. Incomplete CDR3 DNA: TGTGCCAGCAGTCCTAGCGGAAGTCGCAATGAG. Supplemented by reference TRBV28 and TRBJ2-1, the full variable domain reads DVKVTQSSRYLVKRTGEKVFLECVQDMDHENMFWYRQDPGLGLRLIYFSYDVKMKEKGDIPEGYSVSREKKERFSLILESASTNQTSMYLCASSPSGSRNEQFFGPGTRLTVL.

This clone was recorded many times. With the read ending 3 residues before the CDR3 end, the germline J gene is used to fill in that end. The chain has TRBV23-1 and TRBJ2-5; D unresolved. TRBV23-1 is sorted into the ORF group, with uncertain function. This CDR3 has 11 residues. Trimming left V 4 bases short and J 5 bases short, with 5 bases between. CDR3 DNA, as far as it was read: TGCGCCAGCAGTCCTTCGGAGACC. Protein: CASSPSET. Given in full, the CDR3 is CASSPSETQYF.